The following is a T cell receptor beta chain sequence with its context. The CDR3 is 14 residues long. The J segment lost 1 base and the V segment lost 9 bases, leaving 6 bases of the junction unmatched. Germline lookup yields CDR1 MDHEN and CDR2 SYDVKM. Sequenced by immunoSEQ multiplex PCR; TCRdb stores in-frame clones only, minus some. The sample has over 100,000 clones; about nine tenths are singletons. The source of the sample is a study of control samples from healthy donors and cancer patients. The rearrangement uses TRBV28 and TRBJ1-2, with 9 bases identical to TRBD1. The sequence came from a middle-aged man in good health. The sequenced sample consisted of blood. CDR3 nucleotides: TGTGCCAGTTGGACGGGACAGGGTAACTATGGCTACACCTTC. Protein: CASWTGQGNYGYTF.